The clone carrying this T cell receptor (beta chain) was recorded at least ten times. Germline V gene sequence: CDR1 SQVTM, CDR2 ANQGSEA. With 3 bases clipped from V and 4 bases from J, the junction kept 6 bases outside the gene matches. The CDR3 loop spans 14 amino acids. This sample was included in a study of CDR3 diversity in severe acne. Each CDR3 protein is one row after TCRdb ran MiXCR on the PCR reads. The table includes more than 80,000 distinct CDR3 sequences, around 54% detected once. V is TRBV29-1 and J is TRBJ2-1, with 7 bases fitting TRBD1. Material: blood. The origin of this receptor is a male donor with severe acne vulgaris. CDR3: CSVDPGQRYNEQFF. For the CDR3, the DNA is TGCAGCGTTGACCCGGGACAGAGGTACAATGAGCAGTTCTTC.